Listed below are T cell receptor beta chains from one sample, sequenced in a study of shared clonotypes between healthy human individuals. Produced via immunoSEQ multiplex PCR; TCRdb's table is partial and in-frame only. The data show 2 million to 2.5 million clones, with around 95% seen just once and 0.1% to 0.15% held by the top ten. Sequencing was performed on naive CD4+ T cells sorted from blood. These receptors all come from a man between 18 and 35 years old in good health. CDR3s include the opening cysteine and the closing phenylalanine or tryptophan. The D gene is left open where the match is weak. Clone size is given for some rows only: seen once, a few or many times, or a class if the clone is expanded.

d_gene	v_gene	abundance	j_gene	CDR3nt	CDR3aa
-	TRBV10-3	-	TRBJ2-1	TGTGCCATCAGTTCCCCAGGGGGCAGCGGGAGTTCGTACAATGAGCAGTTCTTC	CAISSPGGSGSSYNEQFF
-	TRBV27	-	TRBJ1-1	TGTGCCAGCAGTTTGGGTCACCCGAACACTGAAGCTTTCTTT	CASSLGHPNTEAFF
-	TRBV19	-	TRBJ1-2	TGTGCCAGTAGTATAGCCGGCCCACGATACACCTTC	CASSIAGPRYTF
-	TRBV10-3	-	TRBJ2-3	TGTGCCATCAGTGAGTCGATCGGCGGAAGCACAGATACGCAGTATTTT	CAISESIGGSTDTQYF
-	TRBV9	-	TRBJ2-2	TGTGCCAGCAGCGTAGGCAGGTTGGCCGGGGAGCTGTTTTTT	CASSVGRLAGELFF
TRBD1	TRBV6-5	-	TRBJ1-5	TGTGCCAGCAGTTTGACAGGGGGCAAAGGCAATCAGCCCCAGCATTTT	CASSLTGGKGNQPQHF
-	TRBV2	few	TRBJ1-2	TGTGCCAGCAGTGAAAGCAGTTCCTATGGCTACACCTTC	CASSESSSYGYTF
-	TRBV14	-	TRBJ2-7	TGTGCCAGCAGCCGACTAAACGAGCAGTACTTC	CASSRLNEQYF
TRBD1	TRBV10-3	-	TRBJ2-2	TGTGCCATCACCCAAGACAGGGGGTCGACCGGGGAGCTGTTTTTT	CAITQDRGSTGELFF
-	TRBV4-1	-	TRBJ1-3	TGCGCCAGCAGCCAACAGACCCATAACTCTGGAAACACCATATATTTT	CASSQQTHNSGNTIYF
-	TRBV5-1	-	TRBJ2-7	TGCGCCAGCAGCTTGGACCCAGGATCTTCCTACGAGCAGTACTTC	CASSLDPGSSYEQYF
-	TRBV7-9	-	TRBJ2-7	TGTGCCAGCAGCTTTAAGGGCGCCAGTACCACCTCCTACGAGCAGTACTTC	CASSFKGASTTSYEQYF
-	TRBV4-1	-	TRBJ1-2	TGCGCCAGCAGCCAAGGAGACTCCACGGGTATCTATGGCTACACCTTC	CASSQGDSTGIYGYTF
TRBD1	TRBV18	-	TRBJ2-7	TGTGCCAGCTCACCTCCCGGACAGGGCTTCTACGAGCAGTACTTC	CASSPPGQGFYEQYF
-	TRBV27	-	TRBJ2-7	TGTGCCAGCACCTGGCCCCGGGCAGCCCATTCCTACGAGCAGTACTTC	CASTWPRAAHSYEQYF
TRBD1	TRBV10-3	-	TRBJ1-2	TGTGCCATCAGTGAGTATTACCGGGACAGGGGGGGACATAACTATGGCTACACCTTC	CAISEYYRDRGGHNYGYTF
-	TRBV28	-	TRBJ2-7	TGTGCCAGCAGTTTACAGTCCCAATACGAGCAGTACTTC	CASSLQSQYEQYF
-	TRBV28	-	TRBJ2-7	TGTGCCAGCATGTTGGGGCTAAGCTCCTACGAGCAGTACTTC	CASMLGLSSYEQYF
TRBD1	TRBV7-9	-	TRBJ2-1	TGTGCCAGCAGCTTAGTGGAGGGGACAGGGGGCTATGAGCAGTTCTTC	CASSLVEGTGGYEQFF
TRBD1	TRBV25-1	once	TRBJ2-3	TGTGCCAGCAGTAAAGCGGACAGGGCCCCTCCAGATACGCAGTATTTT	CASSKADRAPPDTQYF
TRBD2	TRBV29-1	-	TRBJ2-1	TGCAGCGCCGAGGGTAGCGGGAGAGGCTCCTACAATGAGCAGTTCTTC	CSAEGSGRGSYNEQFF
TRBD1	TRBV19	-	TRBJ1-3	TGTGCCAGTAGAAATTACAGGGGCTCAGGAAACACCATATATTTT	CASRNYRGSGNTIYF
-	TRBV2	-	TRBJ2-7	TGTGCCAGCAGTGAGGTTAATACCTACGAGCAGTACTTC	CASSEVNTYEQYF
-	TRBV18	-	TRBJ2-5	TGTGCCAGCTCACCCTCTGCTCTCCAAGAGACCCAGTACTTC	CASSPSALQETQYF
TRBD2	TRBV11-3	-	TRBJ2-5	TGTGCCAGCAGCGGGGGACTAGCGGGCGAAGAGACCCAGTACTTC	CASSGGLAGEETQYF
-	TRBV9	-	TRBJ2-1	TGTGCCAGCAGCGTAGACCCTCTGGGGGGTGAGCAGTTCTTC	CASSVDPLGGEQFF
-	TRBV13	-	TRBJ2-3	TGTGCCAGCAGCTTGATAGGGACCTGGGAGCCTTATACGCAGTATTTT	CASSLIGTWEPYTQYF
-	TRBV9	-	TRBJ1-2	TGTGCCAGCAGCCTACCGGTGGGACGGAGGGACTATGGCTACACCTTC	CASSLPVGRRDYGYTF
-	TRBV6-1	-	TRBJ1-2	TGTGCCAGCAGGCCGGATTCTGGATACAGGGGCTACACCTTC	CASRPDSGYRGYTF
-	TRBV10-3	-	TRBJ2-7	TGTGCCATCAGTGAGTCAGGGGGGCCCACCTACGAGCAGTACTTC	CAISESGGPTYEQYF
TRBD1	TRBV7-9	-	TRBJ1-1	TGTGCCAGCAGCCCGCCCCGGACAGGCGTCGGGGTCCCTGAAGCTTTCTTT	CASSPPRTGVGVPEAFF
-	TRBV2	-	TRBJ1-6	TGTGCCAGCAGCTTCAGGGATTCACCCCTCCACTTT	CASSFRDSPLHF
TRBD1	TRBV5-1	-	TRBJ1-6	TGCGCCAGCAGCCAACAGGGGGATGCTTCACCCCTCCACTTT	CASSQQGDASPLHF
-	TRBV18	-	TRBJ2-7	TGTGCCAGCTCACCTGGGTTTGTGCAGTACTTC	CASSPGFVQYF
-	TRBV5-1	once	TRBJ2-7	TGCGCCAGCAGCACAGATCCAGGGAGCTCCTACGAGCAGTACTTC	CASSTDPGSSYEQYF
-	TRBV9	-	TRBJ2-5	TGTGCCAGCAGCGTAGCTCTGGCGGGGCCCGGACAAGAGACCCAGTACTTC	CASSVALAGPGQETQYF
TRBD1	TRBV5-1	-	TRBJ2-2	TGCGCCAGCAGCTTAGGGACAGGGGCTGTCGGGGAGCTGTTTTTT	CASSLGTGAVGELFF
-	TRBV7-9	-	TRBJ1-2	TGTGCCAGCAGCTTAGCTGGGGCTGGTGGCTACACCTTC	CASSLAGAGGYTF
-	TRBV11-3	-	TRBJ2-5	TGTGCCAGCAGCTTAGGAACAGGGTCCCAAGAGACCCAGTACTTC	CASSLGTGSQETQYF
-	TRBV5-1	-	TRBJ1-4	TGCGCCAGCAGCTCGGGAAAGGGGGAAAAACTGTTTTTT	CASSSGKGEKLFF
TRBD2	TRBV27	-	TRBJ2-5	TGTGCCAGCAGTCCCGCCCGGACTAGCGGCCAAGAGACCCAGTACTTC	CASSPARTSGQETQYF
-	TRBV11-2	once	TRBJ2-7	TGTGCCAGCAGCTTCCGGGGGCTCTCCTACGAGCAGTACTTC	CASSFRGLSYEQYF
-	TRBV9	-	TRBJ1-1	TGTGCCAGCAGCGTAGCCCCAGGACCGGCTGAAGCTTTCTTT	CASSVAPGPAEAFF
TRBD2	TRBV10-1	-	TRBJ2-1	TGCGCCAGGGCCCTCCATAGCGGGAGGGCCATGGGTGAGCAGTTCTTC	CARALHSGRAMGEQFF
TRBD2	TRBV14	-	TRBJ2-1	TGTGCCAGCAGCCAAATTGTCGGGAGGGGGTACAATGAGCAGTTCTTC	CASSQIVGRGYNEQFF